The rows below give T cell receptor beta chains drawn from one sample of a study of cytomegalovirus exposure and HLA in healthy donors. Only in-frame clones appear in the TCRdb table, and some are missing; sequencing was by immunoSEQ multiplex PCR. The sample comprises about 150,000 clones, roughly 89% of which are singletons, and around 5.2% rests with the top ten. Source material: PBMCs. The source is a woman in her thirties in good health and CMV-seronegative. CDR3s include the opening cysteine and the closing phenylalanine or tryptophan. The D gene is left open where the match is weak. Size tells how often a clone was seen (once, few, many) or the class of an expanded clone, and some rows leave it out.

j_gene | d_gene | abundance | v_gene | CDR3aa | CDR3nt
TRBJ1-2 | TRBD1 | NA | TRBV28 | CASSPGTVVYGYTF | TGTGCCAGCAGTCCAGGGACAGTGGTCTATGGCTACACCTTC
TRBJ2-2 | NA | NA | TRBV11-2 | CASSLGYLGGELFF | TGTGCCAGCAGCTTAGGGTACCTAGGCGGGGAGCTGTTTTTT
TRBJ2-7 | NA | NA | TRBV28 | CASSFTGSREQYF | TGTGCCAGCAGTTTCACAGGGAGTCGCGAGCAGTACTTC
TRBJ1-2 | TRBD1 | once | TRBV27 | CASSLYTRATGQDGYTF | TGTGCCAGCAGTTTATACACCCGGGCGACAGGGCAAGATGGCTACACCTTC
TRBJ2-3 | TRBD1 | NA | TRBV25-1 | CASSDPGDRDIDTQYF | TGTGCCAGCAGTGACCCCGGGGACAGGGATATAGATACGCAGTATTTT
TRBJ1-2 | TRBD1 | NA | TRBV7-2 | CASRLTGTGANYGYTF | TGTGCCAGCAGGCTGACCGGGACAGGGGCTAACTATGGCTACACCTTC
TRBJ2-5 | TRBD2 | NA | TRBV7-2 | CASSLPTSEKGSETQYF | TGTGCCAGCAGCTTACCGACTAGCGAAAAAGGTTCAGAGACCCAGTACTTC
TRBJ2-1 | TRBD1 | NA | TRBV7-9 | CASSLGQGDDEQFF | TGTGCCAGCAGCTTAGGACAGGGGGACGATGAGCAGTTCTTC
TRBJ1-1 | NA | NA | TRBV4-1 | CASSQDEGGRTEAFF | TGCGCCAGCAGCCAAGATGAAGGAGGTCGGACTGAAGCTTTCTTT
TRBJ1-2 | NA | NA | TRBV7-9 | CASGQAPDYGYTF | TGTGCCAGCGGTCAAGCGCCCGACTATGGCTACACCTTC
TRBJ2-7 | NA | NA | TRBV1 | CTSSPGLAGKSYEQYF | TGCACCAGCAGCCCGGGACTAGCGGGAAAGTCCTACGAGCAGTACTTC
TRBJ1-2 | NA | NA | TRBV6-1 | CASSEVPSHYGYTF | TGTGCCAGCAGTGAAGTTCCAAGCCACTATGGCTACACCTTC
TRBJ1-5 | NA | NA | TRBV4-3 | CASSPRVDQPQHF | TGCGCCAGCAGCCCCCGGGTCGATCAGCCCCAGCATTTT
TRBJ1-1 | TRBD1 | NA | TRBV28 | CASSSSGTGVEAFF | TGTGCCAGCAGTTCTTCCGGGACAGGGGTTGAAGCTTTCTTT
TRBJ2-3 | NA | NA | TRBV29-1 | CSVGSRMKTDTQYF | TGCAGCGTTGGGTCCAGGATGAAGACAGATACGCAGTATTTT
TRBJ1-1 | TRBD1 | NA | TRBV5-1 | CASSLGGTAMNTEAFF | TGCGCCAGCAGCTTAGGCGGGACAGCCATGAACACTGAAGCTTTCTTT
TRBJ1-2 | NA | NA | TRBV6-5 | CASIPGARGYGYTF | TGTGCCAGCATCCCCGGCGCCCGGGGCTATGGCTACACCTTC
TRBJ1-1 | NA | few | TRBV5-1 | CASSLSGGTTEAFF | TGCGCCAGCAGCTTGAGTGGAGGGACCACTGAAGCTTTCTTT
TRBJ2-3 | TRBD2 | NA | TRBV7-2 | CASSFELAGQDTQYF | TGTGCCAGCAGCTTTGAACTAGCGGGGCAAGATACGCAGTATTTT
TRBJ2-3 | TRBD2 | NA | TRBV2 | CASSGAGGADTQYF | TGTGCCAGCAGTGGGGCGGGAGGGGCAGATACGCAGTATTTT
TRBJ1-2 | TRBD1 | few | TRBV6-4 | CASSPGQGGDGYTF | TGTGCCAGCAGCCCGGGACAGGGAGGCGATGGCTACACCTTC
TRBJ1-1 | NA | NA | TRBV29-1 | CSVGVHLNTEAFF | TGCAGCGTTGGTGTACATCTGAACACTGAAGCTTTCTTT
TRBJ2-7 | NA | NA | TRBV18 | CASSPGGALFGEQYF | TGTGCCAGCTCACCTGGAGGAGCCCTCTTCGGCGAGCAGTACTTC
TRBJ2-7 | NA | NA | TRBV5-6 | CASSLALKPREQYF | TGTGCCAGCAGCTTGGCCCTCAAGCCCCGCGAGCAGTACTTC
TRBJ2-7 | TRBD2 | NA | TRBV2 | CASSEEIAGVEQYF | TGTGCCAGCAGTGAAGAGATCGCGGGGGTGGAGCAGTACTTC
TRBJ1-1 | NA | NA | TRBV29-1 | CSVDARLNTEAFF | TGCAGCGTTGACGCCAGACTTAACACTGAAGCTTTCTTT
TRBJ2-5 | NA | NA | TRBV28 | CASSPDKETQYF | TGTGCCAGCAGCCCTGACAAAGAGACCCAGTACTTC
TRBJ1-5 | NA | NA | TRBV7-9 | CSSSSPTTGPHQPQHF | TGTTCCAGCAGCTCTCCAACTACAGGGCCCCACCAGCCCCAGCATTTT
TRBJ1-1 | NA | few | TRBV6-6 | CASLLLIHTEAFF | TGTGCCAGTCTACTTTTAATTCACACTGAAGCTTTCTTT
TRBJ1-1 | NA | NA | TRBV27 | CASRNRQNTEAFF | TGTGCCAGCAGAAACAGGCAGAACACTGAAGCTTTCTTT
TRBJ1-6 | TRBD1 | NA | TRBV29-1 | CSVGWTGERGILSSYNSPLHF | TGCAGCGTTGGGTGGACAGGGGAAAGGGGAATTCTCAGCTCCTATAATTCACCCCTCCACTTT
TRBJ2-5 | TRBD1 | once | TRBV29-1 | CSVRRTGGFMGETQYF | TGCAGCGTCCGGAGGACAGGGGGTTTTATGGGGGAGACCCAGTACTTC
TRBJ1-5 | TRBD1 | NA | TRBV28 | CASRNRDRSYSNQPQHF | TGTGCCAGCAGAAACCGGGACAGGTCTTATAGCAATCAGCCCCAGCATTTT
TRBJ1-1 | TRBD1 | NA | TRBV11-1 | CASSPGTGVYTEAFF | TGTGCCAGCAGCCCCGGGACAGGGGTGTACACTGAAGCTTTCTTT
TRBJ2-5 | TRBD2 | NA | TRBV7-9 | CASSFNGLREGLDETQYF | TGTGCCAGCAGCTTCAATGGGTTGCGGGAGGGCCTGGATGAGACCCAGTACTTC
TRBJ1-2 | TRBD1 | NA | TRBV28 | CASSITTGGYGYTF | TGTGCCAGCAGTATAACGACAGGGGGCTATGGCTACACCTTC
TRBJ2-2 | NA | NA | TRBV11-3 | CASSRTIDGELFF | TGTGCCAGCAGCCGGACTATCGACGGGGAGCTGTTTTTT
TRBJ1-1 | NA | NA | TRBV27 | CASTKGDTEAFF | TGTGCCAGCACGAAGGGAGACACTGAAGCTTTCTTT
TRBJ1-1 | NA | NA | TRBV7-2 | CASSLYIRVTEAFF | TGTGCCAGCAGCCTGTACATCAGGGTAACTGAAGCTTTCTTT
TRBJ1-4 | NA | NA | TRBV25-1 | CASSRDIATNEKLFF | TGTGCCAGCAGTCGGGACATCGCAACTAATGAAAAACTGTTTTTT
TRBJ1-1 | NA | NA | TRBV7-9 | CASSPRDSDSYGTEAFF | TGTGCCAGCAGCCCTAGGGACTCCGACAGCTACGGAACTGAAGCTTTCTTT
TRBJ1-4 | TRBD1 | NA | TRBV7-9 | CASSVGQGDEKLFF | TGTGCCAGCAGCGTGGGACAGGGGGATGAAAAACTGTTTTTT
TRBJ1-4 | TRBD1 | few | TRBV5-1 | CASSLGDSINEKLFF | TGCGCCAGCAGCTTGGGGGACAGCATTAATGAAAAACTGTTTTTT
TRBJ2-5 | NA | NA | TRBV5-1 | CASSLGPLGGSTTQYF | TGCGCCAGCAGCTTGGGACCTCTCGGGGGTTCAACGACCCAGTACTTC
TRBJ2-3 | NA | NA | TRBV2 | CASSEWRADTQYF | TGTGCCAGCAGTGAATGGCGGGCGGATACGCAGTATTTT
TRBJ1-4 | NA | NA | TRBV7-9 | CASRPGLWIGEKLFF | TGTGCCAGCAGGCCGGGACTCTGGATTGGGGAAAAACTGTTTTTT